This entry is about one T cell receptor (beta chain). These data are taken from a study of shared clonotypes between healthy human individuals. Study-level background: CD8 memory received one plate per donor, CD8 naive two, CD4 memory three and CD4 naive three.

Assay execution proceeded at the deep level. For each subset, genomic DNA was distributed in equal portions over several immunoSEQ plates. Profiling relied on immunoSEQ multiplex PCR, and the TCRdb table lists in-frame clones only, not all of them. The table includes about 680,000 clones, over 65% detected once. CDR3 length: 15 amino acids. The V end lost 0 bases, the J end lost 0 bases, and 10 bases lay between the germline ends. Germline-derived CDR1 and CDR2 are SGHTS and YDEGEE. This clonotype originated in a woman aged 30 to 39 in good health. The J gene is TRBJ2-7, the V gene TRBV5-8, with D tentatively TRBD1 (6 bases). Sequencing was done on a sample of memory CD4+ T cells sorted from blood. Subset of the sample: CD45RA-negative fraction. In DNA, the CDR3 is TGTGCCAGCAGCTTGGGGCAGGGGTACTCCTACGAGCAGTACTTC. Translating gives CASSLGQGYSYEQYF.